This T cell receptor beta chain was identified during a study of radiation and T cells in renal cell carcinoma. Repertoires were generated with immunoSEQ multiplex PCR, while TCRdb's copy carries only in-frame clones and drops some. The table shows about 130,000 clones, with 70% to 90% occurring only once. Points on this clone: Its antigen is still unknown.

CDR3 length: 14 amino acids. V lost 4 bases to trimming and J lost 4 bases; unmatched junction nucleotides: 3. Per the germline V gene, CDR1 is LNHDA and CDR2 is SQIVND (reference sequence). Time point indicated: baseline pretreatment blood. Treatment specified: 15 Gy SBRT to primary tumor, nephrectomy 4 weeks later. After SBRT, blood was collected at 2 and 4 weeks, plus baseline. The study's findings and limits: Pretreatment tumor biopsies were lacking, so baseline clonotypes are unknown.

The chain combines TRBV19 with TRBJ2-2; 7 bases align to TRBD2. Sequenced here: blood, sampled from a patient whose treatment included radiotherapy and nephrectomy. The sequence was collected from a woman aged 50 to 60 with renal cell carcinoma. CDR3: CASSTGGGTGELFF. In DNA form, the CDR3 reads TGTGCCAGTAGTACCGGCGGGGGCACCGGGGAGCTGTTTTTT.